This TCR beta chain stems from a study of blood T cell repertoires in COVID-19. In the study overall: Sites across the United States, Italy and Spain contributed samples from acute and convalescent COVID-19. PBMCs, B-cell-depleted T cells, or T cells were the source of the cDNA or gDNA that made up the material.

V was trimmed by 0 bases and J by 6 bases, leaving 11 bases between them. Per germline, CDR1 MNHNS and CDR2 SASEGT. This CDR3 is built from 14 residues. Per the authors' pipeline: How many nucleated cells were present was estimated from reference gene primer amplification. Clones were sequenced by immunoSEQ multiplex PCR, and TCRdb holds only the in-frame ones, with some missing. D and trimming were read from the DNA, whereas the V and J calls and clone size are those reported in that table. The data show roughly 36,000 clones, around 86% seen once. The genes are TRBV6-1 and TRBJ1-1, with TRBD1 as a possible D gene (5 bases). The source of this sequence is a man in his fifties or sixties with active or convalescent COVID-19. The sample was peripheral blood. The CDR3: CASSEAPGVAEAFF. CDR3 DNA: TGTGCCAGCAGTGAAGCACCGGGGGTGGCTGAAGCTTTCTTT.